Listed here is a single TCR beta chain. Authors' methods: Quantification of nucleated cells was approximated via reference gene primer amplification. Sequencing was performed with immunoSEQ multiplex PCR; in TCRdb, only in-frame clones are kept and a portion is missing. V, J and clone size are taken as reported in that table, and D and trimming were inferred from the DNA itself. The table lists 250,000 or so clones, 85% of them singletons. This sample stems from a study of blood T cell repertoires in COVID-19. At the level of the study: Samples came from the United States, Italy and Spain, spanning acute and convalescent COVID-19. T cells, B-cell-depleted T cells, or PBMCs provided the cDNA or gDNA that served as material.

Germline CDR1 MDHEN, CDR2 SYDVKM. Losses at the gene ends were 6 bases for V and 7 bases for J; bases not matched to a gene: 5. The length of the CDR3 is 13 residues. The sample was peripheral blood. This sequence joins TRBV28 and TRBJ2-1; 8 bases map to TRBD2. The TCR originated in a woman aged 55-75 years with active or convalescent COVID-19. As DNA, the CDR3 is TGTGCCAGCAGCCCCGGGGGGGCAAATGAGCAGTTCTTC. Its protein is CASSPGGANEQFF.